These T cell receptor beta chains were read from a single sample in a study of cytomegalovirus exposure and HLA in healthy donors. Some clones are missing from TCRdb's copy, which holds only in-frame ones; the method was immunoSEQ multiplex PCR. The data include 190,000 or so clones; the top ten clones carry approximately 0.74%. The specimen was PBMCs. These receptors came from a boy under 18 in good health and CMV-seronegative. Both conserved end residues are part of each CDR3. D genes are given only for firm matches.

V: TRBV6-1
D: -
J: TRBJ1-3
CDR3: CASRELTGPSGNTIYF
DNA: TGTGCCAGCAGAGAATTAACAGGTCCCTCTGGAAACACCATATATTTT

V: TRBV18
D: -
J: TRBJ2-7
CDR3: CASSPTGITYEQYF
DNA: TGTGCCAGCTCACCCACCGGGATTACCTACGAGCAGTACTTC

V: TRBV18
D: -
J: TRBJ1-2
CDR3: CASSPDSLTYGYTF
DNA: TGTGCCAGCTCACCGGACAGCCTAACCTATGGCTACACCTTC

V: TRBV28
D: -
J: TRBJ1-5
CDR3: CASSPVPGGQPQHF
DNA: TGTGCCAGCAGCCCGGTCCCCGGCGGTCAGCCCCAGCATTTT

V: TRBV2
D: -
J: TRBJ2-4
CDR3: CASWALENIQYF
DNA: TGTGCCAGCTGGGCCTTGGAAAACATTCAGTACTTC

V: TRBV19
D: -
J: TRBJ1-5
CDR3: CATSLLAYDQPQHF
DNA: TGTGCCACCTCCCTTTTAGCCTACGATCAGCCCCAGCATTTT

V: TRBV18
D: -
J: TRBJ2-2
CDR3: CASSPTDTGELFF
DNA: TGTGCCAGCTCACCTACAGACACCGGGGAGCTGTTTTTT

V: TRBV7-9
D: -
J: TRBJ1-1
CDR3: CASSFRESTEAFF
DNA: TGTGCCAGCAGCTTTAGGGAGAGCACTGAAGCTTTCTTT

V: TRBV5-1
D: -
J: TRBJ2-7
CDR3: CASSLAPGSGEQYF
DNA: TGCGCCAGCAGCTTGGCTCCGGGGAGCGGGGAGCAGTACTTC

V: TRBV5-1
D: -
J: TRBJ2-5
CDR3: CASSLLGGDQETQYF
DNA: TGCGCCAGCAGCTTGCTGGGCGGGGATCAAGAGACCCAGTACTTC

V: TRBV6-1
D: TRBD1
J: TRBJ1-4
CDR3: CASSDRGQGDYEKLFF
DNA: TGTGCCAGCAGTGATCGAGGACAGGGAGATTATGAAAAACTGTTTTTT

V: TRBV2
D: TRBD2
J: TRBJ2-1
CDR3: CASSEAAWSSGSYNEQFF
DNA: TGTGCCAGCAGTGAAGCGGCATGGTCTAGCGGATCCTACAATGAGCAGTTCTTC

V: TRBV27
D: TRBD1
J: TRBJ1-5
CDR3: CASSSGQRYQPQHF
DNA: TGTGCCAGCAGTTCGGGACAGAGATATCAGCCCCAGCATTTT

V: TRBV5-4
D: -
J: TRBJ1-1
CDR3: CASSLQPGSKAFF
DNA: TGTGCCAGCAGCCTGCAACCCGGGAGTAAAGCTTTCTTT

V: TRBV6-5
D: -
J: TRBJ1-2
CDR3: CASRRRQATDYGYTF
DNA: TGTGCCAGCAGGAGAAGACAGGCAACAGACTATGGCTACACCTTC

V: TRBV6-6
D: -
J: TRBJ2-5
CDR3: CASSYSRLAQETQYF
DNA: TGTGCCAGCAGTTACTCGCGGCTAGCCCAAGAGACCCAGTACTTC

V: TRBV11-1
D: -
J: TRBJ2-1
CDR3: CASSLTGDEQFF
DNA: TGTGCCAGCAGCTTGACAGGCGATGAGCAGTTCTTC

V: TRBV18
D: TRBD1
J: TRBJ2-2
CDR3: CASSPWDRATGELFF
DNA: TGTGCCAGCTCACCCTGGGACAGAGCCACCGGGGAGCTGTTTTTT

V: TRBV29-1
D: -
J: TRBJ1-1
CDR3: CSVVTENTEAFF
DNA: TGCAGCGTCGTGACAGAGAACACTGAAGCTTTCTTT

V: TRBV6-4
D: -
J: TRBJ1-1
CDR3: CASSFDRNTEAFF
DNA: TGTGCCAGCAGTTTCGATAGGAACACTGAAGCTTTCTTT

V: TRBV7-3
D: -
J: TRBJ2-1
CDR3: CASSLMDGGENEQFF
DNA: TGTGCCAGCAGCTTAATGGATGGGGGCGAAAATGAGCAGTTCTTC

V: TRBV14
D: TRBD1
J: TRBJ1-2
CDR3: CASSPDRGHYGYTF
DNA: TGTGCCAGCAGCCCCGACAGGGGCCACTATGGCTACACCTTC

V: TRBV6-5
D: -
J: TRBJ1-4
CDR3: CASRRQTPNEKLFF
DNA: TGTGCCAGCAGGCGACAGACCCCTAATGAAAAACTGTTTTTT

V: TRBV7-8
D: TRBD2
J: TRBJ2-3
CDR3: CASSGDAGGPDTQYF
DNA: TGTGCCAGCAGCGGAGACGCGGGGGGGCCAGATACGCAGTATTTT

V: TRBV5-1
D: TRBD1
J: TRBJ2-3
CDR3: CASRGQAASTDTQYF
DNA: TGCGCCAGCAGGGGACAGGCCGCTAGCACAGATACGCAGTATTTT